Following are 6 T cell receptor beta chains from one sample sequenced in a study of cytomegalovirus exposure and HLA in healthy donors. 13 Jbeta primers and 60 Vbeta primers were used for the PCR. Sequenced by immunoSEQ multiplex PCR; TCRdb stores in-frame clones only, minus some. The table lists approximately 45,000 clones. The sequenced sample was PBMCs. These receptors originate from a woman in her forties in good health and CMV-seronegative.

The chain joins TRBV15 to TRBJ2-7; D call uncertain. V lost 2 bases and J 5 bases, leaving 19 bases between the germline ends. In germline, CDR1 is LNHNV, CDR2 YYDKDF (reference sequence). The CDR3 loop spans 16 amino acids. CDR3 residues: CATSRTPGLAADEQYF. CDR3 nucleotide sequence: TGTGCCACCAGCAGAACCCCTGGGTTGGCGGCGGACGAGCAGTACTTC.

The V call is TRBV20-1, the J call TRBJ1-5; D is unresolved. Germline V gene data show CDR1 as DFQATT and CDR2 as SNEGSKA (reference sequence). The CDR3 is made up of 10 amino acids. Trimming left V 5 bases short and J 9 bases short, with 8 bases between. In DNA, the CDR3 is TGCAGTGCTGGTGTTAGGCCCCAGCATTTT. Its protein product is CSAGVRPQHF.

The V and J genes are TRBV29-1 and TRBJ2-5; 12 nucleotides match TRBD2. Germline V gene lookup returns CDR1 SQVTM and CDR2 ANQGSEA. This CDR3 contains 15 residues. Trimming took 7 bases from V and 2 from J; bases not matched to a gene: 8. The CDR3 loop reads CSGTSGRRGQETQYF. CDR3 sequence (DNA): TGCAGCGGAACTAGCGGGAGGAGAGGGCAAGAGACCCAGTACTTC.

On this clone itself: The sample contains more than one DNA sequence encoding this CDR3. The chain couples TRBV5-6 to TRBJ1-6; tentatively, D is TRBD1 (6 bases). Germline values: CDR1 SGHDT, CDR2 YYEEEE. The V end lost 4 bases, the J end lost 5 bases, and 13 bases lay between the germline ends. CDR3 length equals 15 residues. CDR3 sequence reads: CASSPQGLDNSPLHF. CDR3 nucleotide sequence: TGTGCCAGCAGCCCACAGGGCCTCGATAATTCACCCCTCCACTTT.

In nucleotides, the CDR3 is TGTGCCAGCAGCGTAGATCAGTACAATGAGCAGTTCTTC. Translated: CASSVDQYNEQFF. The rearrangement links TRBV9 to TRBJ2-1, with D hard to call. The ends were cut back, 0 bases at V and 4 bases at J, with 5 bases in the middle. Per germline, CDR1 SGDLS and CDR2 YYNGEE. The length of the CDR3 is 13 residues.

This rearrangement joins TRBV6-5 to TRBJ2-7; TRBD1 matches at 7 bases. Germline V CDR1 and CDR2: MNHEY, SVGAGI. The CDR3 is 15 residues long. Losses at the gene ends were 5 bases for V and 7 bases for J; bases not matched to a gene: 14. CDR3 bases: TGTGCCAGCAGTAGACAGGGCCCCTACTGGGGAGAGCAGTACTTC. Translating gives CASSRQGPYWGEQYF.